These T cell receptor beta chains were read from a single sample in a study of human T cells and chemical hapten exposure. TCRdb reanalysed the RACE reads using MiXCR and keeps one entry per CDR3 protein. Of about 110,000 distinct CDR3 sequences listed, 9% to 9.5% are singletons. This sample comprised whole blood, obtained in connection with sensitization to the hapten diphenylcyclopropenone (DPC). The receptor set was obtained from a middle-aged woman with alopecia areata. Some clones in this sample may be carry-over from other donors' samples. Each CDR3 is given with its conserved first and last residue. Each record gives: D gene, J gene, clone size, V gene, CDR3 DNA, CDR3 protein. D genes are given only for firm matches. Part of the rows lack a size; the others show once, few, many or a class for expanded clones.

NA	TRBJ1-3	NA	TRBV7-2	TGTGCCAGCAGCTACCAGGGTACGGGCTCTGGAAACACCATATATTTT	CASSYQGTGSGNTIYF
TRBD1	TRBJ2-7	many	TRBV7-2	TGTGCCAGCAAGCAGGGGGCTGTCTACGAGCAGTACTTC	CASKQGAVYEQYF
NA	TRBJ2-3	few	TRBV18	TGTGCCAGCTCACGATCAGATACGCAGTATTTT	CASSRSDTQYF
NA	TRBJ2-1	many	TRBV10-3	TGTGCCATCAAGGCCTCCTACAATGAGCAGTTCTTC	CAIKASYNEQFF
NA	TRBJ1-5	many	TRBV18	TGTGCCAGCTCACCACCCCAGGGCTATAGCAATCAGCCCCAGCATTTT	CASSPPQGYSNQPQHF
NA	TRBJ1-1	few	TRBV11-2	TGTGCCAGCAGCTTAGACAGGGGAGGAGTAGCTTTCTTT	CASSLDRGGVAFF
NA	TRBJ1-2	many	TRBV7-6	TGTGCCAGCAGCCCAGGGGCAGGGTCGGGCTACACCTTC	CASSPGAGSGYTF
NA	TRBJ1-1	many	TRBV7-2	TGTGCCAGCAGCAAGCGGGCCCAAACAAACACTGAAGCTTTCTTT	CASSKRAQTNTEAFF
NA	TRBJ1-2	many	TRBV28	TGTGCCAGCAGTTTATACAGGGCTGGCTACACCTTC	CASSLYRAGYTF
TRBD1	TRBJ2-7	many	TRBV7-9	TGTGCCAGCAGAGGACAGGGACCCCCCTACGAGCAGTACTTC	CASRGQGPPYEQYF
NA	TRBJ2-3	NA	TRBV7-2	TGTGCCAGCAGCCTTGCAATAGATACGCAGTATTTT	CASSLAIDTQYF
NA	TRBJ1-6	many	TRBV20-1	TGCAGTGCTAGAGGGGGGGGATCCTATAATTCACCCCTCCACTTT	CSARGGGSYNSPLHF
NA	TRBJ1-1	NA	TRBV18	TGTGCCAGCTCACCGACGGAGGACACTGAAGCTTTCTTT	CASSPTEDTEAFF
NA	TRBJ2-7	NA	TRBV20-1	TGCAGTGCTAGGTTGAGGGATTTCGAGCAGTACTTC	CSARLRDFEQYF
NA	TRBJ2-3	few	TRBV7-9	TGTGCCAGCAGCTTATGGGGCGGACAGATCACAGATACGCAGTATTTT	CASSLWGGQITDTQYF
TRBD2	TRBJ2-5	few	TRBV7-9	TGTGCCAGCAGCCGGGGGGGAGAAGAGACCCAGTACTTC	CASSRGGEETQYF
NA	TRBJ1-5	many	TRBV7-9	TGTGCCAGCAGCCCTACAGGGAGCAATCAGCCCCAGCATTTT	CASSPTGSNQPQHF
NA	TRBJ2-7	NA	TRBV29-1	TGCAGCGCCCGGGATTTCTCCACCTACGAGCAGTACTTC	CSARDFSTYEQYF
TRBD1	TRBJ1-5	once	TRBV19	TGTGCCAGTACCCTGACAGGGCTCCATCAGCCCCAGCATTTT	CASTLTGLHQPQHF
NA	TRBJ1-5	NA	TRBV5-6	TGTGCCAGCAGCTTGTATGAGAGAAATCAGCCCCAGCATTTT	CASSLYERNQPQHF
NA	TRBJ1-1	NA	TRBV11-2	TGTGCCAGCAGCTTAGTGCCAAACACTGAAGCTTTCTTT	CASSLVPNTEAFF
TRBD1	TRBJ1-1	many	TRBV7-2	TGTGCCAGCAGTCAGGGGGGGGGCCGAGTCACTGAAGCTTTCTTT	CASSQGGGRVTEAFF
TRBD2	TRBJ2-4	few	TRBV4-2	TGTGCCAGCAGCCAAGATCGGGCTAGCGGGGTGAAAAACATTCAGTACTTC	CASSQDRASGVKNIQYF
NA	TRBJ2-6	NA	TRBV4-3	TGCGCCAGCAGCCACTACCCGACAAGCATCTCTGGGGCCAACGTCCTGACTTTC	CASSHYPTSISGANVLTF
TRBD1	TRBJ1-2	NA	TRBV29-1	TGCAGCGTTGAAGCTCGAGGGACAGGGAACTATGGCTACACCTTC	CSVEARGTGNYGYTF
TRBD1	TRBJ2-1	few	TRBV29-1	TGCAGCGTTGCGGGACAGGGGGCGGCAAATGAGCAGTTCTTC	CSVAGQGAANEQFF
NA	TRBJ2-3	NA	TRBV7-2	TGTGCCAGCACCTTCACAGGAAGGACAGATACGCAGTATTTT	CASTFTGRTDTQYF
NA	TRBJ2-1	NA	TRBV7-2	TGTACCAGCAGCTTAGGGGGGGTGGCCTACAATGAGCAGTTCTTC	CTSSLGGVAYNEQFF
NA	TRBJ2-4	NA	TRBV7-9	TGTGCCAGCAGCTCCCACACCGTAGCCAAAAACATTCAGTACTTC	CASSSHTVAKNIQYF
NA	TRBJ2-5	many	TRBV7-9	TGTGCCAGCAGCTGGCGGGGCCGAGAGACCCAGTACTTC	CASSWRGRETQYF
NA	TRBJ2-1	many	TRBV6-2/TRBV6-3	TGTGCCAGCAGTTCCCAGGGTGGTCTCCACAATGAGCAGTTCTTC	CASSSQGGLHNEQFF
NA	TRBJ1-2	NA	TRBV6-2/TRBV6-3	TGTGCCAGCAGAGGGGCGGAGAGCCAGCAGGTGGATGGCTACACCTTC	CASRGAESQQVDGYTF
NA	TRBJ2-5	NA	TRBV6-6	TGTGCCAGCAGTTCGGGCCAGGTATTTTTC	CASSSGQVFF
TRBD1	TRBJ1-6	many	TRBV7-2	TGTGCCAGCAGCACCCGACAGGGAGGCGATTCACCCCTCCACTTT	CASSTRQGGDSPLHF
NA	TRBJ2-7	few	TRBV18	TGTGCCAGCTCACCCGACAGCTACTCCTACGAGCAGTACTTC	CASSPDSYSYEQYF
NA	TRBJ1-1	NA	TRBV7-8	TGTGCCAGCAGCTTAGCCATGGGGGGGTTGGCTGAAGCTTTCTTT	CASSLAMGGLAEAFF
NA	TRBJ2-3	few	TRBV12-3/TRBV12-4	TGTGCCAGCAGTCAAATCGGGGCGGGGTTTCGGTATTTT	CASSQIGAGFRYF
TRBD1	TRBJ2-1	many	TRBV5-4	TGTGCCAGCAGCTTGGGACAGGGGAGGTGGAATGAGCAGTTCTTC	CASSLGQGRWNEQFF
TRBD2	TRBJ2-1	NA	TRBV7-2	TGTGCCAGCAGCTTTCCTAGCGGGCCCCGAAAAGGGAATGAGCAGTTCTTC	CASSFPSGPRKGNEQFF
NA	TRBJ2-4	many	TRBV21-1	TGTGCCAGCAGCTCGAGGACTAGGCGGGACAACATTCAGTACTTC	CASSSRTRRDNIQYF
NA	TRBJ1-1	NA	TRBV13	TGTGCCAGCAGCTTAGGGAGGGCAGCTAAAGCTTTCTTT	CASSLGRAAKAFF
TRBD1	TRBJ1-1	many	TRBV29-1	TGCAGCGTCCGGACAGGGACGAACACTGAAGCTTTCTTT	CSVRTGTNTEAFF
NA	TRBJ1-4	few	TRBV11-2	TGTGCCAGCAGCACGCGGGATGGATCAACTAATGAAAAACTGTTTTTT	CASSTRDGSTNEKLFF
TRBD2	TRBJ2-3	NA	TRBV10-2	TGCGCCAGCAGTCCTGGACTAGCGGGGGGCTCCAGCACAGATACGCAGTATTTT	CASSPGLAGGSSTDTQYF
NA	TRBJ2-1	NA	TRBV3-1	TGTGCCAGCAGCCAAGGAGGAGTGGCGGGCGGGCATGAGCAGTTCTTC	CASSQGGVAGGHEQFF
TRBD2	TRBJ2-1	many	TRBV6-5	TGTGCCAGCAGCCCGGGACCGGGGGGGGACAATGAGCAGTTCTTC	CASSPGPGGDNEQFF
TRBD1	TRBJ1-3	few	TRBV20-1	TGCAGTGCTAGAGAGCACAGGGGCCTCTCTGGAAACACCATATATTTT	CSAREHRGLSGNTIYF
NA	TRBJ1-5	many	TRBV15	TGTGCCACCAGCAGAGGGCACAATCAGCCCCAGCATTTT	CATSRGHNQPQHF
TRBD2	TRBJ2-1	few	TRBV18	TGTGCCAGCTCACCGGGGACTAGTAGTGACGAGCAGTTCTTC	CASSPGTSSDEQFF
TRBD2	TRBJ2-3	many	TRBV7-2	TGTGCCAGCAGCTCCCAAGCGGGGGGGGCAGATACGCAGTATTTT	CASSSQAGGADTQYF
NA	TRBJ1-6	many	TRBV2	TGTGCCATCCAAGAGGAGTCTCTAAATTCACCCCTCCACTTT	CAIQEESLNSPLHF
TRBD1	TRBJ2-2	many	TRBV18	TGTGCCAGCTCACCACGGGACAGACTAACCGGGGAGCTGTTTTTT	CASSPRDRLTGELFF
TRBD2	TRBJ2-7	few	TRBV3-1	TGTGCCAGCAGCCCCCCTGCGGGGGGGATCTACGAGCAGTACTTC	CASSPPAGGIYEQYF
TRBD2	TRBJ2-3	many	TRBV7-2	TGTGCCAGCAGCTTAGAGCGGGGGGTAGATACGCAGTATTTT	CASSLERGVDTQYF
TRBD1	TRBJ2-5	many	TRBV28	TGTGCCAGCAGCATTCCCCTGGACAGGGTTCAGTACTTC	CASSIPLDRVQYF